Following are 21 T cell receptor beta chains from one sample sequenced in a study of control samples from healthy donors and cancer patients. Only in-frame clones appear in the TCRdb table, and some are missing; sequencing was by immunoSEQ multiplex PCR. The data hold under 90,000 clones, with 85% to 95% observed a single time. Sequenced: blood. The receptors shown here come from a woman aged 55-75 years in good health.

The rearrangement uses TRBV15 and TRBJ1-5; D is unclear. CDR3 length equals 14 residues. With 2 bases removed from V and 2 bases from J, the gap between germline ends came to 7 bases. Looked up from germline, CDR1 is LNHNV and CDR2 is YYDKDF (reference sequence). CDR3 sequence (DNA): TGTGCCACCAGCAGAAGGGTCGGCAATCAGCCCCAGCATTTT. It yields the protein CATSRRVGNQPQHF.

The rearrangement joins TRBV4-3 to TRBJ2-7; TRBD1 agrees at 9 bases. J was trimmed by 6 bases and V by 4 bases; bases with no gene match: 10. The CDR3 covers 15 residues. Per the germline V gene, CDR1 is LGHNA and CDR2 is YSLEER. The CDR3 region is CASSLTRDRVSEQYF. CDR3 DNA: TGCGCCAGCAGCCTCACCCGGGACAGGGTGTCCGAGCAGTACTTC.

The V and J genes are TRBV6-5 and TRBJ2-1, with D uncertain. The germline V and J ends were trimmed by 3 bases and 0 bases, with 12 bases remaining between them. The germline V gene has CDR1 MNHEY and CDR2 SVGAGI. The CDR3 is 16 amino acids. The CDR3: CASSYKRGSSYNEQFF. Here the CDR3 DNA reads TGTGCCAGCAGTTATAAGCGAGGAAGCTCCTACAATGAGCAGTTCTTC.

This chain connects TRBV28 to TRBJ2-7; 10 bases are shared with TRBD2. This CDR3 is 16 amino acids long. From germline, CDR1 is MDHEN and CDR2 SYDVKM. The ends lost 3 bases at V and 1 base at J; junction bases unmatched: 6. DNA for the CDR3: TGTGCCAGCAGTTTTAAACTAGCGGGATTATCCTACGAGCAGTACTTC. Translated: CASSFKLAGLSYEQYF.

V gene TRBV5-4 combines with J gene TRBJ1-2; 10 bases agree with TRBD1. The V and J ends lost 0 bases and 4 bases, in that order; junction bases with no gene match: 9. Germline-derived CDR1 and CDR2 are SGHNT and YYREEE (reference sequence). The CDR3 covers 17 residues. The CDR3 sequence: CASSLAPGQGGGYGYTF. CDR3 in DNA: TGTGCCAGCAGCTTGGCCCCCGGACAGGGGGGCGGCTATGGCTACACCTTC. The variable domain in full, completed from reference TRBV5-4 and TRBJ1-2, reads ETGVTQSPTHLIKTRGQQVTLRCSSQSGHNTVSWYQQALGQGPQFIFQYYREEENGRGNFPPRFSGLQFPNYSSELNVNALELDDSALYLCASSLAPGQGGGYGYTFGSGTRLTVV.

The chain has TRBV24-1 and TRBJ2-1; 9 nucleotides match TRBD1. Trimming at V came to 4 bases and at J to 5 bases, leaving 5 bases not matched to a gene. This CDR3 spans 15 amino acids. Germline V gene lookup returns CDR1 KGHDR and CDR2 SFDVKD. CDR3 coding DNA: TGTGCCACCAGTGAACCCGGGACAGGGAACAATGAGCAGTTCTTC. Protein: CATSEPGTGNNEQFF.

This chain uses TRBV10-1 with TRBJ1-1, with D uncertain. V was trimmed by 7 bases and J by 1 base, leaving 10 bases between them. CDR1 and CDR2 from the germline V gene are WNHNN and SYGVQD (reference sequence). The CDR3 totals 13 residues. The CDR3 loop is CASKKSQNTEAFF. The CDR3 nucleotides are TGCGCCAGCAAGAAATCCCAGAACACTGAAGCTTTCTTT.

This chain connects TRBV5-1 to TRBJ2-7, with 7 bases that match TRBD2. This CDR3 is built from 15 residues. The ends lost 6 bases at V and 1 base at J; junction bases unmatched: 10. CDR1 SGHRS and CDR2 YFSETQ come from the germline V gene. CDR3 nucleotide sequence: TGCGCCAGCACCTCCGCGACGGGAGGTTCCTACGAGCAGTACTTC. Translated, it gives CASTSATGGSYEQYF.

This clone was observed once. The chain is built from TRBV28 and TRBJ2-7; D possibly matches TRBD1 or TRBD2 (5 bases each). V was shortened by 5 bases and J by 5 bases, with 22 bases between the two germline ends. The germline V gene encodes CDR1 MDHEN and CDR2 SYDVKM. This CDR3 has 16 amino acids. CDR3 in amino acids: CASSTPGPLGLHEQYF. CDR3 DNA: TGTGCCAGCAGTACCCCGGGACCTCTCGGACTCCACGAGCAGTACTTC.

The gene calls are TRBV7-8 and TRBJ2-1; 8 bases fit TRBD2. The CDR3 has 15 residues. V shed 1 base, J shed 4 bases, and the junction held 3 bases outside the gene matches. The V gene's germline CDR1 is SGHVS and CDR2 FQNEAQ. The CDR3 here is CASSLVLAVYNEQFF. The CDR3 DNA sequence: TGTGCCAGCAGCTTAGTACTAGCGGTATACAATGAGCAGTTCTTC. The whole variable domain, filled in from reference TRBV7-8 and TRBJ2-1, reads GAGVSQSPRYKVAKRGQDVALRCDPISGHVSLFWYQQALGQGPEFLTYFQNEAQLDKSGLPSDRFFAERPEGSVSTLKIQRTQQEDSAVYLCASSLVLAVYNEQFFGPGTRLTVL.

This chain connects TRBV5-4 to TRBJ2-1; the match to TRBD1 covers 7 bases. J was trimmed by 5 bases and V by 6 bases; bases with no gene match: 8. From germline, CDR1 is SGHNT and CDR2 YYREEE (reference sequence). The CDR3 sequence is 14 residues long. CDR3 sequence (DNA): TGTGCCAGCACTAGGGGACAGCAAAACAATGAGCAGTTCTTC. It is translated as CASTRGQQNNEQFF.

CDR3 residues: CASTLSWGEQFF. The CDR3 bases are TGTGCCAGCACTCTGTCCTGGGGTGAGCAGTTCTTC. The J gene is TRBJ2-1, the V gene TRBV27; D is uncertain. V was trimmed by 7 bases and J by 9 bases, leaving 13 bases between them. Germline CDR1 and CDR2: MNHEY and SMNVEV (reference sequence). CDR3 length equals 12 residues.

This clone was seen more than once but under ten times. The chain carries TRBV11-2 and TRBJ1-2, with D possibly TRBD1 on 6 matching bases. Trimming took off 5 bases at V and 2 bases at J, with 15 bases between the two ends. This CDR3 comprises 15 residues. The germline gives CDR1 SGHAT, CDR2 FQNNGV. CDR3 protein: CASSTFLQGNYGYTF. CDR3 nucleotide sequence: TGTGCCAGCAGCACGTTTCTACAGGGCAACTATGGCTACACCTTC. Complete variable domain (other parts from reference TRBV11-2 and TRBJ1-2): EAGVAQSPRYKIIEKRQSVAFWCNPISGHATLYWYQQILGQGPKLLIQFQNNGVVDDSQLPKDRFSAERLKGVDSTLKIQPAKLEDSAVYLCASSTFLQGNYGYTFGSGTRLTVV.

This clone was seen only once. The chain is built from TRBV3-1 (or the pseudogene TRBV3-2) and TRBJ1-2; 10 bases are a match to TRBD1. The CDR3 has 14 residues. V lost 4 bases, J lost 8 bases, and 7 bases stayed unmatched. CDR1 and CDR2 from the germline V gene are LGHDT and YNNKEL (reference sequence). This CDR3 is CASSRTGTGVGYTF. The DNA for the CDR3 is TGTGCCAGCAGCCGTACCGGGACAGGGGTCGGCTACACCTTC.

The genes are TRBV7-3 and TRBJ2-5, with 7 bases aligning to TRBD1. J gave up 5 bases and V 9 bases, and 9 bases lay outside the gene matches. This CDR3 contains 13 residues. Germline values: CDR1 SGHTA, CDR2 FQGTGA. This CDR3 reads CASSRDSFETQYF. DNA for the CDR3: TGTGCCAGTTCCCGGGACAGTTTCGAGACCCAGTACTTC.

This clone came up once. This chain joins TRBV6-6 and TRBJ2-7; tentatively, D is TRBD1 (6 bases). The CDR3 length is 14 residues. Germline CDR1 and CDR2: MNHNY and SVGAGI (reference sequence). V was clipped by 0 bases and J by 5 bases, with 11 bases between them. Here the CDR3 reads CASSYSTGGHEQYF. The CDR3 nucleotides are TGTGCCAGCAGTTACTCGACTGGGGGCCACGAGCAGTACTTC.

This clone has just one count. At one boundary the junction diverges from the germline segment, which might be a read error. The chain has TRBV29-1 and TRBJ1-1, with TRBD1 as a possible D gene (5 bases). Germline V lookup: CDR1 SQVTM, CDR2 ANQGSEA. This CDR3 comprises 12 residues. CDR3 amino acids: CSAESGHLEAFF. Here the CDR3 DNA reads TGCAGCGCTGAATCCGGACACCTTGAAGCTTTCTTT.

The sample holds a few counts of this clone. This sequence joins TRBV6-4 and TRBJ2-6; TRBD1 is a possible D gene (5 bases). Germline V gene sequence: CDR1 MRHNA, CDR2 SNTAGT. Between the trimmed V and J ends, which lost 2 bases and 0 bases, there was a span of 11 bases. The CDR3 loop spans 17 amino acids. The CDR3 DNA is TGTGCCAGCAGTGACATCGGACACAGCTCTGGGGCCAACGTCCTGACTTTC. Amino acid sequence: CASSDIGHSSGANVLTF.

This clone was recorded a few times. The chain links TRBV18 to TRBJ1-1, with D tentatively TRBD1 (5 bases). V lost 6 bases and J lost 11, with 19 bases in between. Germline values: CDR1 KGHSH, CDR2 LQKENI. This CDR3 is 13 amino acids long. In nucleotides, the CDR3 is TGTGCCAGCTCTCCGGGAGGGGACCCTGGGGCTTTCTTT. This gives the protein CASSPGGDPGAFF. The full variable domain, completed using reference TRBV18 and TRBJ1-1, is NAGVMQNPRHLVRRRGQEARLRCSPMKGHSHVYWYRQLPEEGLKFMVYLQKENIIDESGMPKERFSAEFPKEGPSILRIQQVVRGDSAAYFCASSPGGDPGAFFGQGTRLTVV.

The gene calls are TRBV10-3 and TRBJ2-1; 14 positions agree with TRBD2. Germline values: CDR1 ENHRY, CDR2 SYGVKD. J lost 9 bases, V lost 6 bases, and 4 bases had no gene match. The CDR3 runs 14 residues. Here the CDR3 reads CAIRTSGRAIEQFF. The CDR3, as DNA: TGTGCCATCAGGACTAGCGGGAGGGCCATTGAGCAGTTCTTC.

About this clone itself: At one end, the junction sequence differs from germline, possibly due to a read error. The chain joins TRBV12-5 to TRBJ1-3; the D gene is possibly TRBD1 (5 bases). The CDR3 runs to 13 residues. Germline V gives CDR1 LGHNT, CDR2 FRNRAP. The CDR3, as DNA: TGTGCTAGTGGTTTGGGGCAGGGAAGCACCATATATTTT. Translating it yields CASGLGQGSTIYF. Full variable domain (missing parts from reference TRBV12-5 and TRBJ1-3): DARVTQTPRHKVTEMGQEVTMRCQPILGHNTVFWYRQTMMQGLELLAYFRNRAPLDDSGMPKDRFSAEMPDATLATLKIQPSEPRDSAVYFCASGLGQGSTIYFGEGSWLTVV.